The source of this TCR beta chain is a study of cytomegalovirus exposure and HLA in healthy donors. Broader study findings: DRB1 had the most TCR associations and HLA-C the fewest, a later analysis found, with rates varying by HLA locus. A later analysis showed HLA-associated TCR beta chains outstripping equally common others in clonal expansion. A missense variant in DCLRE1C was later tied to TCR beta V- and J-gene trimming. The classifier, whose performance was assessed in both the original and validation cohorts, reportedly diagnosed cytomegalovirus status with high specificity and sensitivity.

CDR3 size: 14 residues. Losses at the gene ends were 4 bases for V and 3 bases for J; bases not matched to a gene: 5. CDR1 and CDR2 from the germline V gene are GTSNPN and SVGIG (reference sequence). On this clone itself: Its antigen is still unknown.

The primer mix had 60 Vbeta and 13 Jbeta primers. The data were produced by immunoSEQ multiplex PCR, yet TCRdb's version contains in-frame clones alone and is incomplete. The sample has fewer than 200,000 clones, 75% to 85% seen once. The chain links TRBV30 to TRBJ2-2; TRBD1 matches 7 bases. The specimen sequenced was PBMCs. This TCR came from a woman between 25 and 40 years old in good health and CMV-seropositive. In nucleotides, the CDR3 is TGTGCCTGGACGACAGGGACGGACACCGGGGAGCTGTTTTTT. Translation gives CAWTTGTDTGELFF.